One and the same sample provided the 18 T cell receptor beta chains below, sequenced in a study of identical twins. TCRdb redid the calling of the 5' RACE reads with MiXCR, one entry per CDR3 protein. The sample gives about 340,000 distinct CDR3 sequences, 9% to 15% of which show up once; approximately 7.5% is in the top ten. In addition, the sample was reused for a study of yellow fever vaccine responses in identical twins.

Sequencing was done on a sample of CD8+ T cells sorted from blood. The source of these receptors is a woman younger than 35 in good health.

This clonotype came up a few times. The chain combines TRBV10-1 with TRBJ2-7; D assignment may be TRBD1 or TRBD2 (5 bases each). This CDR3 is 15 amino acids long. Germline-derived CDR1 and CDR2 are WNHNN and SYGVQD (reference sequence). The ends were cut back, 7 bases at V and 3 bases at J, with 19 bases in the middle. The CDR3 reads CASNSRDGVHYEQYV. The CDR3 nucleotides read TGCGCCAGCAATTCCCGGGACGGCGTGCACTACGAGCAGTACGTC.

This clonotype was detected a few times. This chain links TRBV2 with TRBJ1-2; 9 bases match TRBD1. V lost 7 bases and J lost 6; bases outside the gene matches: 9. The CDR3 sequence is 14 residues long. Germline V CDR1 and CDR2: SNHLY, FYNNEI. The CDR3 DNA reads TGTGCCAGCATCGAGACAGGGGGTTTCGATGGCTACACCTTC. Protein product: CASIETGGFDGYTF.

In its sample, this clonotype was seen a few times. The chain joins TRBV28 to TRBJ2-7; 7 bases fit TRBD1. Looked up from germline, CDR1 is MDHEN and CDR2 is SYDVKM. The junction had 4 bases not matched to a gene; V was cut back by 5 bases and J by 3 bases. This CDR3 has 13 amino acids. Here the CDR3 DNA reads TGTGCCAGCAGTCTCCGACAGGGCTACGAGCAGTACTTC. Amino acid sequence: CASSLRQGYEQYF. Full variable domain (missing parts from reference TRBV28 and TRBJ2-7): DVKVTQSSRYLVKRTGEKVFLECVQDMDHENMFWYRQDPGLGLRLIYFSYDVKMKEKGDIPEGYSVSREKKERFSLILESASTNQTSMYLCASSLRQGYEQYFGPGTRLTVT.

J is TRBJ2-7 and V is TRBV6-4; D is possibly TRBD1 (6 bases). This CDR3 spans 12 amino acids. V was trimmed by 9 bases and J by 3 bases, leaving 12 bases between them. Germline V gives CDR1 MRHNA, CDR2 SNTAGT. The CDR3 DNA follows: TGTGCCAGGAGGATGGACAGCTACGAGCAGTACGTC. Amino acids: CARRMDSYEQYV.

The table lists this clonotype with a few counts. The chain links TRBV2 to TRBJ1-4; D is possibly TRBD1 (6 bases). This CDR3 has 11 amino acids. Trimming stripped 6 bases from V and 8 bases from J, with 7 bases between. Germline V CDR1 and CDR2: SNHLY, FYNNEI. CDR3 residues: CASRGGEKLFF. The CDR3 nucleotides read TGTGCCAGCAGAGGGGGGGAAAAACTGTTTTTT. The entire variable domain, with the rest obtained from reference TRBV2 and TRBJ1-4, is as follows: EPEVTQTPSHQVTQMGQEVILRCVPISNHLYFYWYRQILGQKVEFLVSFYNNEISEKSEIFDDQFSVERPDGSNFTLKIRSTKLEDSAMYFCASRGGEKLFFGSGTQLSVL.

CDR3 nucleotides: TGCGCCAGCAGCCCCGAGGGACAGACACAAGAGACCCAGTACTTC. It specifies CASSPEGQTQETQYF. The V and J genes are TRBV5-1 and TRBJ2-5; 7 bases match TRBD1. Trimming at V came to 4 bases and at J to 2 bases, leaving 8 bases not matched to a gene. The germline CDR1 and CDR2 sequences are SGHRS and YFSETQ. The CDR3 consists of 15 residues.

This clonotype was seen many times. The CDR3 is CASSLLQGGTETQYF. Here the CDR3 DNA reads TGTGCCAGCAGCTTACTGCAGGGGGGAACGGAGACCCAGTACTTC. The rearrangement links TRBV7-9 to TRBJ2-5; perhaps TRBD1 as D (7 bases). CDR3 length: 15 residues. The V gene's germline CDR1 is SEHNR and CDR2 FQNEAQ (reference sequence). Trimming pared 2 bases from V and 5 bases from J, leaving 15 bases between.

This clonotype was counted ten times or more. The CDR3 DNA reads TGTGCCAGCAGCTTAGATAGGGGGCGCAGGTACGAGCAGTACTTC. This gives the protein CASSLDRGRRYEQYF. The chain employs TRBV7-9 and TRBJ2-7; 7 bases agree with TRBD1. Germline-derived CDR1 and CDR2 are SEHNR and FQNEAQ (reference sequence). Trimming at V came to 1 base and at J to 4 bases, leaving 7 bases not matched to a gene. CDR3 length: 15 residues.

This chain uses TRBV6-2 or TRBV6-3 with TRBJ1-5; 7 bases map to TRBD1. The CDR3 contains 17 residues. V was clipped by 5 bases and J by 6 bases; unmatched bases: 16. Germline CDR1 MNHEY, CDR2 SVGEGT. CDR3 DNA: TGTGCCAGCAGTCCCTCCCGACGATACAGGGGAACTCAGCCCCAGCATTTT. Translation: CASSPSRRYRGTQPQHF.

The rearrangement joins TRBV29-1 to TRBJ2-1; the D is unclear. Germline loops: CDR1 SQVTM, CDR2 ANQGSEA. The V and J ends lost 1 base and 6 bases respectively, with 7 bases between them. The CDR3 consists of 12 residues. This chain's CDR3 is CSVEAWSNEQFF. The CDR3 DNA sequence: TGCAGCGTTGAAGCTTGGAGCAATGAGCAGTTCTTC.

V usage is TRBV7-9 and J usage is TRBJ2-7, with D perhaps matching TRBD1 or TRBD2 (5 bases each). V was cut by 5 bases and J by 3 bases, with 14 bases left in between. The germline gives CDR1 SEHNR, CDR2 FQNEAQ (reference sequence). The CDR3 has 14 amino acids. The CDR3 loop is CASSPPGRNYEQYV. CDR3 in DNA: TGTGCCAGCAGCCCTCCGGGACGGAACTACGAGCAGTACGTC.

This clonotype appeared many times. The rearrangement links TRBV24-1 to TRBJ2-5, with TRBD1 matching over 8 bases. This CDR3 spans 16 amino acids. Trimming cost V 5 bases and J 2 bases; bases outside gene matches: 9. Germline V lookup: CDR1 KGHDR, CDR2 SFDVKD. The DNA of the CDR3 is TGTGCCACCAGTGTCGGGACAGGAGGGCAGCAAGAGACCCAGTACTTC. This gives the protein CATSVGTGGQQETQYF.

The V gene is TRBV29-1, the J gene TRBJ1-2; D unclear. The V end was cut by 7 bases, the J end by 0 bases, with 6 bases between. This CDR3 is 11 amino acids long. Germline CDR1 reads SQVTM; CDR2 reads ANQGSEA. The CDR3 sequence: CSAASNYGYTF. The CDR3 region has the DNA TGCAGCGCTGCTTCTAACTATGGCTACACCTTC. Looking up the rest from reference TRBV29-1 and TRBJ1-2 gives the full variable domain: SAVISQKPSRDICQRGTSLTIQCQVDSQVTMMFWYRQQPGQSLTLIATANQGSEATYESGFVIDKFPISRPNLTFSTLTVSNMSPEDSSIYLCSAASNYGYTFGSGTRLTVV.

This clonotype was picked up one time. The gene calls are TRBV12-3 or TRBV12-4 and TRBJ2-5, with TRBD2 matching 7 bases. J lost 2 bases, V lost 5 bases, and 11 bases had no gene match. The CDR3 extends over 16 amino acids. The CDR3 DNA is TGTGCCAGCAGTCCAGCGGGGCTCTCCACTCAAGAGACCCAGTACTTC. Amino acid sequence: CASSPAGLSTQETQYF.

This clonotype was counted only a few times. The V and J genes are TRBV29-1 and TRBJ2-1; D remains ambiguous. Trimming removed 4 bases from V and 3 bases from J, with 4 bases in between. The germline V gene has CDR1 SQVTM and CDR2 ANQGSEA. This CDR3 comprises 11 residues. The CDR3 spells CSVGLYNEQFF. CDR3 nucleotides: TGCAGCGTTGGCCTCTACAATGAGCAGTTCTTC.

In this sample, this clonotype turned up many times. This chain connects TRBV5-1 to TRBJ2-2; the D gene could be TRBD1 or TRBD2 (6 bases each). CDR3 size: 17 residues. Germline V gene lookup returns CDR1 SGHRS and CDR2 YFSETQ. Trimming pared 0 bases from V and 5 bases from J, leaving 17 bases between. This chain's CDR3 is CASSLVYQGRWTGELFF. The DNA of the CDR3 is TGCGCCAGCAGCTTGGTCTACCAGGGGAGGTGGACCGGGGAGCTGTTTTTT.

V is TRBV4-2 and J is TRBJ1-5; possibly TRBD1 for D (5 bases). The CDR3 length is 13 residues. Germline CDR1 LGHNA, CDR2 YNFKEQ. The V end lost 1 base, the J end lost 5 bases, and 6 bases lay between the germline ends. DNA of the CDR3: TGTGCCAGCAGCCAAGGGGGGGATCAGCCCCAGCATTTT. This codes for CASSQGGDQPQHF.

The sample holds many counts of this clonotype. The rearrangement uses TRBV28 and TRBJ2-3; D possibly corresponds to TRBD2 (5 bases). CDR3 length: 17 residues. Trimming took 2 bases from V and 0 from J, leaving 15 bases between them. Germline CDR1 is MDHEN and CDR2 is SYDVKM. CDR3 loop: CASSLEGVLPSTDTQYF. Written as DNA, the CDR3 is TGTGCCAGCAGTTTAGAGGGAGTACTACCTAGCACAGATACGCAGTATTTT.